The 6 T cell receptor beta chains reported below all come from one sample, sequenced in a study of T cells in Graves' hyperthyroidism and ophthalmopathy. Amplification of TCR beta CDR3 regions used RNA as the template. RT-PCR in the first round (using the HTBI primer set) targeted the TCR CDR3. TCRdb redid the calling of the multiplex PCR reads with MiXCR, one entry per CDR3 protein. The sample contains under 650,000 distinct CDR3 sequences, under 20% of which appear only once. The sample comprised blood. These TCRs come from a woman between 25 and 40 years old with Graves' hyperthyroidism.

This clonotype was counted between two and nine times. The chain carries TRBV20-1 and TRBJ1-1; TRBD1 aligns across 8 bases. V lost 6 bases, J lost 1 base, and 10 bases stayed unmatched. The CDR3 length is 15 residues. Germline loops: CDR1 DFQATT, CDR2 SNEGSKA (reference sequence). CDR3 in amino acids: CSAGTGAPPNTEAFF. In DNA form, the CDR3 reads TGCAGTGCGGGGACAGGCGCCCCCCCGAACACTGAAGCTTTCTTT.

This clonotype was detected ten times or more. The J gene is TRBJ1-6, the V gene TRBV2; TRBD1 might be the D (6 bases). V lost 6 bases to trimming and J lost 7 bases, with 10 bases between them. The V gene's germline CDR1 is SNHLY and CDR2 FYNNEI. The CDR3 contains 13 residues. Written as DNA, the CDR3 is TGTGCCAGCAGGGACAGAAAAAATTCACCCCTCCACTTT. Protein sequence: CASRDRKNSPLHF.

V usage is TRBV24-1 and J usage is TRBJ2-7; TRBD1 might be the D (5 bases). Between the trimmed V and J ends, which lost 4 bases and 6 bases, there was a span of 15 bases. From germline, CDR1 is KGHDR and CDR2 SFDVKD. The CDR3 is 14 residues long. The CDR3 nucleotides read TGTGCCACCAGTGACCCCGGACCAGGGCGCGAGCAGTACTTC. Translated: CATSDPGPGREQYF.

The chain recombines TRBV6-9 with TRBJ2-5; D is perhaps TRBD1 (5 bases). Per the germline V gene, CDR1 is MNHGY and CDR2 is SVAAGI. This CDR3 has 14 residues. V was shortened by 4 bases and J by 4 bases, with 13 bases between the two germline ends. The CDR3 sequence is CASSSTRARETQYF. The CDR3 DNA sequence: TGTGCCAGCAGTTCGACCAGGGCGCGAGAGACCCAGTACTTC.

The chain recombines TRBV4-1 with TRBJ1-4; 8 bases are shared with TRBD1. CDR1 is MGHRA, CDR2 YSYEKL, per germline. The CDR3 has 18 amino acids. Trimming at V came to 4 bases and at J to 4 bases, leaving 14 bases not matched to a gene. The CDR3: CASSLGRDRRYLNEKLFF. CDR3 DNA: TGCGCCAGCAGCCTCGGGAGGGACAGGCGATACCTTAATGAAAAACTGTTTTTT.

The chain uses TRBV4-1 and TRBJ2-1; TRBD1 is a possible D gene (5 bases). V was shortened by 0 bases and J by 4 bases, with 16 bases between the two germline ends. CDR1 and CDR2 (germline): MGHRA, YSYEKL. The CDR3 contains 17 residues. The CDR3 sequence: CASSQEGALFLYNEQFF. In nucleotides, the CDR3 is TGCGCCAGCAGCCAAGAAGGGGCACTCTTTTTATACAATGAGCAGTTCTTC.